A single sample gave rise to the 17 T cell receptor beta chains below, sequenced in a study of blood T cell repertoires in COVID-19. TCRdb keeps only in-frame clones here, not all; method: immunoSEQ multiplex PCR. The profile shows 100,000 or so clones, roughly 88% of them singletons. The sample was peripheral blood. The receptors come from a woman aged 60-75 years with acute or convalescent COVID-19.

The chain joins TRBV19 to TRBJ2-5; tentative D call: TRBD2 (5 bases). Trimming left V 5 bases short and J 11 bases short, with 18 bases between. Germline loops: CDR1 LNHDA, CDR2 SQIVND (reference sequence). The CDR3 has 13 residues. The CDR3 here is CASSPPGSEVQYF. DNA of the CDR3: TGTGCCAGTAGTCCCCCGGGTTCGGAGGTTCAGTACTTC.

This chain joins TRBV28 and TRBJ1-5; D is unclear. V lost 4 bases and J 5 bases, leaving 3 bases between the germline ends. The CDR3 covers 11 residues. CDR1 is MDHEN and CDR2 is SYDVKM in the germline V gene. The DNA of the CDR3 is TGTGCCAGCAGTTCCGATCAGCCCCAGCATTTT. Protein: CASSSDQPQHF. The variable domain in full, with the rest retrieved from reference TRBV28 and TRBJ1-5, is DVKVTQSSRYLVKRTGEKVFLECVQDMDHENMFWYRQDPGLGLRLIYFSYDVKMKEKGDIPEGYSVSREKKERFSLILESASTNQTSMYLCASSSDQPQHFGDGTRLSIL.

This sequence joins TRBV25-1 and TRBJ2-2, with TRBD2 matching 7 bases. Losses at the gene ends were 7 bases for V and 1 base for J; bases not matched to a gene: 6. The germline CDR1 and CDR2 sequences are MGHDK and SYGVNS. This CDR3 region has 15 residues. Here the CDR3 reads CASTSASGNTGELFF. In DNA, the CDR3 is TGTGCCAGCACCTCAGCTAGCGGGAACACCGGGGAGCTGTTTTTT. Looking up the rest from reference TRBV25-1 and TRBJ2-2 gives the full variable domain: EADIYQTPRYLVIGTGKKITLECSQTMGHDKMYWYQQDPGMELHLIHYSYGVNSTEKGDLSSESTVSRIRTEHFPLTLESARPSHTSQYLCASTSASGNTGELFFGEGSRLTVL.

CDR3 region: CASSPLPDREDSEKLFF. Here the CDR3 DNA reads TGTGCCAGCAGTCCACTTCCAGACCGGGAGGATAGTGAAAAACTGTTTTTT. The chain is built from TRBV6-6 and TRBJ1-4, with D uncertain. The CDR3 spans 17 residues. V dropped 5 bases and J dropped 7 bases, with 23 bases sitting between them. Germline V gene lookup returns CDR1 MNHNY and CDR2 SVGAGI (reference sequence).

The chain has TRBV6-5 and TRBJ2-7; D call uncertain. Germline CDR1 and CDR2: MNHEY and SVGAGI. This CDR3 has 13 residues. The germline V and J ends were trimmed by 5 bases and 3 bases, with 11 bases remaining between them. The CDR3 is CASSLTKNYEQYF. The CDR3 DNA is TGTGCCAGCAGTCTGACAAAGAACTACGAGCAGTACTTC.

This rearrangement joins TRBV6-4 to TRBJ2-1; 7 bases are shared with TRBD1. J gave up 2 bases and V 0 bases, and 10 bases lay outside the gene matches. CDR1 and CDR2 (germline): MRHNA, SNTAGT. The CDR3 has 18 amino acids. The CDR3 loop is CASSDSISTGPPYNEQFF. CDR3 DNA: TGTGCCAGCAGTGACTCGATATCGACAGGGCCCCCCTACAATGAGCAGTTCTTC.

The chain joins TRBV2 to TRBJ2-1; D may be TRBD2 (6 bases). This CDR3 region has 16 residues. Trimming removed 2 bases from V and 0 bases from J, with 11 bases in between. The germline CDR1 and CDR2 sequences are SNHLY and FYNNEI. The DNA for the CDR3 is TGTGCCAGCAGTGAAAGTGGGGGGAGCTCCTACAATGAGCAGTTCTTC. Protein sequence: CASSESGGSSYNEQFF.

The gene calls are TRBV7-3 and TRBJ2-2; TRBD2 matches 8 bases. V lost 4 bases, J lost 4 bases, and 2 bases stayed unmatched. Germline values: CDR1 SGHTA, CDR2 FQGTGA. The CDR3 spans 14 residues. CDR3 loop: CASSSGLVTGELFF. DNA of the CDR3: TGTGCCAGCAGCTCGGGACTAGTCACCGGGGAGCTGTTTTTT.

V usage is TRBV11-3 and J usage is TRBJ1-2; 7 bases line up with TRBD1. J gave up 2 bases and V 0 bases, and 3 bases lay outside the gene matches. Germline V gene data show CDR1 as SGHNT and CDR2 as YENEEA. The CDR3 length is 15 residues. The CDR3 DNA reads as TGTGCCAGCAGCTTAGATGTACAGGGGAACTATGGCTACACCTTC. Translated, it gives CASSLDVQGNYGYTF.

The rearrangement joins TRBV28 to TRBJ1-2; D is perhaps TRBD1 (6 bases). The germline V and J ends were trimmed by 3 bases and 3 bases, with 8 bases remaining between them. The CDR3 has 13 amino acids. Per germline, CDR1 MDHEN and CDR2 SYDVKM. The CDR3 DNA follows: TGTGCCAGCAGTTTGACAGGAGACTATGGCTACACCTTC. Amino acid sequence: CASSLTGDYGYTF.

This chain links TRBV24-1 with TRBJ2-2, with 13 nucleotides matching TRBD2. CDR3 length: 16 residues. V lost 11 bases and J lost 4; bases outside the gene matches: 9. The germline V gene has CDR1 KGHDR and CDR2 SFDVKD. The CDR3 loop is CASSPGTSGVTGELFF. The CDR3 nucleotides are TGTGCCAGTTCCCCCGGGACTAGCGGGGTCACCGGGGAGCTGTTTTTT.

This chain joins TRBV18 and TRBJ1-1, with D perhaps TRBD1 (5 bases). This CDR3 is 16 amino acids long. Germline loops: CDR1 KGHSH, CDR2 LQKENI. V shed 2 bases and J shed 5 bases, with 18 bases lying between them. CDR3 protein: CASSPNGAQGGTEAFF. The CDR3 coding sequence is TGTGCCAGCTCACCAAATGGAGCCCAGGGCGGAACTGAAGCTTTCTTT. The entire variable domain, with the rest obtained from reference TRBV18 and TRBJ1-1, is as follows: NAGVMQNPRHLVRRRGQEARLRCSPMKGHSHVYWYRQLPEEGLKFMVYLQKENIIDESGMPKERFSAEFPKEGPSILRIQQVVRGDSAAYFCASSPNGAQGGTEAFFGQGTRLTVV.

This clone was observed a single time. V and J are TRBV27 and TRBJ1-4; D is undetermined. Looked up from germline, CDR1 is MNHEY and CDR2 is SMNVEV (reference sequence). The germline V and J ends were trimmed by 2 bases and 6 bases, with 7 bases remaining between them. The CDR3 runs to 13 residues. This CDR3 reads CASSLGEDEKLFF. CDR3 sequence (DNA): TGTGCCAGCAGTTTAGGAGAAGATGAAAAACTGTTTTTT.

The chain uses TRBV19 and TRBJ2-1; tentatively, D is TRBD2 (5 bases). Trimming took off 6 bases at V and 9 bases at J, with 24 bases between the two ends. Germline V gene data show CDR1 as LNHDA and CDR2 as SQIVND (reference sequence). The CDR3 totals 16 residues. CDR3 loop: CASRLQLVSPVSEQFF. Written as DNA, the CDR3 is TGTGCCAGTAGACTCCAACTAGTTTCACCCGTAAGTGAGCAGTTCTTC.

The chain couples TRBV28 to TRBJ1-3; 7 positions match TRBD1. Germline V lookup: CDR1 MDHEN, CDR2 SYDVKM. Unmatched junction bases numbered 4, after V lost 4 bases and J lost 1 base. The CDR3 consists of 15 residues. The CDR3 is CASSSGTASGNTIYF. Here the CDR3 DNA reads TGTGCCAGCAGTTCCGGGACAGCTTCTGGAAACACCATATATTTT.

This clone was recorded once. The chain's CDR3 is CASSPSGLAGNEQFF. CDR3 DNA sequence: TGTGCCAGCAGCCCATCCGGACTAGCGGGTAATGAGCAGTTCTTC. The rearrangement joins TRBV3-1 (or the pseudogene TRBV3-2) to TRBJ2-1; 11 bases map to TRBD2. Germline V gene data show CDR1 as LGHDT and CDR2 as YNNKEL (reference sequence). V was clipped by 4 bases and J by 7 bases; unmatched bases: 6. CDR3 length: 15 amino acids.

J is TRBJ2-7 and V is TRBV7-2, with 12 positions matching TRBD1. This CDR3 region has 17 residues. V dropped 1 base and J dropped 2; count of bases not matched to a gene: 6. From germline, CDR1 is SGHTA and CDR2 FQGNSA. The CDR3 here is CASSLVGQGAFTYEQYF. As DNA, the CDR3 is TGTGCCAGCAGCTTAGTGGGACAGGGGGCATTCACCTACGAGCAGTACTTC.